The rows below give T cell receptor beta chains drawn from one sample of a study of T cells after yellow fever vaccination. A single record per CDR3 protein comes from TCRdb applying MiXCR to the 5' RACE reads. The repertoire has 400,000 or so distinct CDR3 sequences, 6.2% of them found once; the top ten carry 15%. The source material was PBMCs, sampled 5 days after the yellow fever booster vaccination. These receptors all come from a man aged 25 to 45 who received the YFV17D yellow fever vaccine. The CDR3 runs from the conserved cysteine through the conserved F or W. D genes are given only for firm matches. Part of the rows lack a size; the others show once, few, many or a class for expanded clones.

many | TRBJ1-1 | TRBV5-1 | TRBD1 | CASSLHPGGSGTEAFF | TGCGCCAGCAGCTTGCACCCAGGGGGCTCTGGGACTGAAGCTTTCTTT
NA | TRBJ2-1 | TRBV7-8 | NA | CASSPLREFNEQFF | TGTGCCAGCAGCCCTCTACGGGAGTTCAATGAGCAGTTCTTC
many | TRBJ2-7 | TRBV6-5 | TRBD2 | CASSYRWTSGRLHEQYF | TGTGCCAGCAGTTACCGTTGGACTAGCGGGAGGCTACACGAGCAGTACTTC
few | TRBJ2-2 | TRBV6-1 | TRBD1 | CASSLQPGQGASGELFF | TGTGCCAGCAGTCTCCAACCGGGACAGGGGGCGTCCGGGGAGCTGTTTTTT
many | TRBJ2-1 | TRBV10-3 | NA | CAISGNPSSYNEQFF | TGTGCCATCAGTGGCAACCCGAGCTCCTACAATGAGCAGTTCTTC
few | TRBJ1-2 | TRBV28 | NA | CASSFGQGDGYTF | TGTGCCAGCAGTTTTGGGCAGGGTGATGGCTACACCTTC
NA | TRBJ1-5 | TRBV3-1 | NA | CASSQEMSLNQPQHF | TGTGCCAGCAGCCAAGAGATGAGCCTAAATCAGCCCCAGCATTTT
NA | TRBJ2-3 | TRBV7-9 | TRBD1 | CASSVFFRDRSTDTQYF | TGTGCCAGCAGTGTTTTCTTTCGGGACAGGAGCACAGATACGCAGTATTTT
few | TRBJ2-7 | TRBV20-1 | TRBD2 | CSARGSSGGYEQYF | TGCAGTGCTAGAGGGAGTAGCGGGGGGTACGAGCAGTACTTC
NA | TRBJ2-1 | TRBV20-1 | TRBD2 | CSARGLAGTEQFF | TGCAGTGCTAGAGGTCTAGCGGGGACTGAGCAGTTCTTC
many | TRBJ2-1 | TRBV5-6 | NA | CASSLAGFRNEQFF | TGTGCCAGCAGCTTGGCAGGGTTCCGGAATGAGCAGTTCTTC
NA | TRBJ2-1 | TRBV15 | NA | CATSRGGTSIYNEQFF | TGTGCCACCAGCAGAGGAGGGACGAGTATATACAATGAGCAGTTCTTC
many | TRBJ2-7 | TRBV19 | NA | CASSNGEDRFAYEQYF | TGTGCCAGTAGTAATGGTGAGGACAGATTCGCCTACGAGCAGTACTTC
NA | TRBJ2-3 | TRBV28 | NA | CASSPYRVGADTQYF | TGTGCCAGCAGTCCTTACCGTGTGGGCGCAGATACGCAGTATTTT
NA | TRBJ2-6 | TRBV5-1 | NA | CASSLASDVRANVLTF | TGCGCCAGCAGCTTGGCGAGTGACGTTCGGGCCAACGTCCTGACTTTC
many | TRBJ2-3 | TRBV4-3 | TRBD2 | CASSQETRASGRVAQYF | TGCGCCAGCAGCCAAGAAACGAGGGCTAGCGGGAGGGTAGCGCAGTATTTT
many | TRBJ2-7 | TRBV19 | TRBD2 | CASSSGRASHEQYF | TGTGCCAGTAGTAGCGGGAGGGCCTCCCACGAGCAGTACTTC
NA | TRBJ1-2 | TRBV20-1 | NA | CSAISQGTGGYTF | TGCAGTGCTATCAGTCAGGGTACGGGCGGCTACACCTTC
few | TRBJ2-7 | TRBV7-2 | NA | CASSPDVIAYEQYF | TGTGCCAGCAGCCCAGACGTGATAGCCTACGAGCAGTACTTC
few | TRBJ2-5 | TRBV7-2 | NA | CASRRALGETQYF | TGTGCCAGCAGACGGGCGCTTGGGGAGACCCAGTACTTC
many | TRBJ2-1 | TRBV20-1 | TRBD2 | CSARDPGGGVNEQFF | TGCAGTGCTAGAGACCCGGGGGGAGGCGTCAATGAGCAGTTCTTC
many | TRBJ1-5 | TRBV28 | NA | CASSYLSRPQHF | TGTGCCAGCAGTTACTTGTCTCGACCCCAGCATTTT